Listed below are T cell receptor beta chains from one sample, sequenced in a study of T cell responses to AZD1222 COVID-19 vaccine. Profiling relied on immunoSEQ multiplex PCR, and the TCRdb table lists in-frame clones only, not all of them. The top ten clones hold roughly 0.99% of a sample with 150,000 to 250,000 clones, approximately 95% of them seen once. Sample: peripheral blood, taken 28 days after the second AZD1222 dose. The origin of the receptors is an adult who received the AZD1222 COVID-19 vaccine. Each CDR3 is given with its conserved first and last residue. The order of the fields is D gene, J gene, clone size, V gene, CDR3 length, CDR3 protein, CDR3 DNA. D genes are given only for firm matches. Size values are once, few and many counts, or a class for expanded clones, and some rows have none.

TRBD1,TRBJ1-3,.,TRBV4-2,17,CASSQETTGVSRDTIYF,TGTGCCAGCAGCCAAGAAACCACAGGGGTATCTCGGGACACCATATATTTT
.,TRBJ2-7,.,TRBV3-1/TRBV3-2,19,CASSLGYSLPGRRTYEQYF,TGTGCCAGCAGCCTTGGTTATTCTCTCCCGGGACGGAGGACCTACGAGCAGTACTTC
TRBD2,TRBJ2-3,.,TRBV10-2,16,CASRVGLAGTTDTQYF,TGCGCCAGCAGAGTAGGACTAGCGGGGACCACAGATACGCAGTATTTT
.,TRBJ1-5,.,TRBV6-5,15,CASSLKGPDGQPQHF,TGTGCCAGCAGTCTCAAAGGGCCCGACGGACAGCCCCAGCATTTT
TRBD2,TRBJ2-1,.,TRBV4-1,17,CASSQEWAGGSYNEQFF,TGCGCCAGCAGCCAAGAATGGGCGGGGGGCTCCTACAATGAGCAGTTCTTC
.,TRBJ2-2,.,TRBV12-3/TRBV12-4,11,CASNRPGELFF,TGTGCCAGCAATAGACCCGGGGAGCTGTTTTTT
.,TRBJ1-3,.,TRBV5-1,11,CASSIGNTIYF,TGCGCCAGCAGCATAGGAAACACCATATATTTT
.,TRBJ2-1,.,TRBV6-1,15,CASSETRDSYNEQFF,TGTGCCAGCAGTGAGACTAGAGACTCCTACAATGAGCAGTTCTTC
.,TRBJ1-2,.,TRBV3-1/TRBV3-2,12,CASSRTAYGYTF,TGTGCCAGCAGCCGGACAGCCTATGGCTACACCTTC
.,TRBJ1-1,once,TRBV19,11,CASRAGVRVFF,TGTGCCAGTAGGGCGGGGGTTCGGGTTTTCTTT
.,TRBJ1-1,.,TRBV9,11,CASSDGTEAFF,TGTGCCAGCAGCGACGGGACCGAAGCTTTCTTT
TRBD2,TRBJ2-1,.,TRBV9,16,CASSPRGTGGRNEQFF,TGTGCCAGCAGCCCCCGAGGAACGGGGGGGAGGAATGAGCAGTTCTTC
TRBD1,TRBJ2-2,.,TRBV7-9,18,CASSLFGEQGSKTGELFF,TGTGCCAGCAGCTTATTTGGAGAACAGGGGAGTAAGACCGGGGAGCTGTTTTTT
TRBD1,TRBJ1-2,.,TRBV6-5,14,CASSRTGFNYGYTF,TGTGCCAGCAGCCGGACAGGGTTTAACTATGGCTACACCTTC
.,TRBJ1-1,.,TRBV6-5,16,CASSYGLGRSGTEAFF,TGTGCCAGCAGTTACGGTTTGGGACGCTCGGGCACTGAAGCTTTCTTT
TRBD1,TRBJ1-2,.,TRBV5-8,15,CASSRELQGGLGYTF,TGTGCCAGCAGCCGAGAACTACAGGGGGGTCTTGGCTACACCTTC
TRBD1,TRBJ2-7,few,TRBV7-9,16,CASSNLGTASSYEQYF,TGTGCCAGCAGCAACTTAGGGACAGCGAGCTCCTACGAGCAGTACTTC
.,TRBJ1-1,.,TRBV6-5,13,CASSYRFDTEAFF,TGTGCCAGCAGTTACCGGTTCGACACTGAAGCTTTCTTT
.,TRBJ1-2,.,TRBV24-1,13,CATSETSNYGYTF,TGTGCCACCAGTGAAACCAGTAACTATGGCTACACCTTC
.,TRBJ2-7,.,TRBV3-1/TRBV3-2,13,CASGPQGFTSQYF,TGTGCCAGCGGGCCACAGGGCTTTACGTCGCAGTACTTC
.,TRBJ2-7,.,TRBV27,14,CASSFAGEAYEQYF,TGTGCCAGCAGTTTCGCAGGGGAGGCCTACGAGCAGTACTTC
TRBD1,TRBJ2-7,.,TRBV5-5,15,CASSARDRSTYEQYF,TGTGCCAGCAGCGCAAGGGACAGGTCTACCTACGAGCAGTACTTC
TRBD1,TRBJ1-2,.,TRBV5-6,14,CASTGQGAGYGYTF,TGTGCCAGCACCGGACAGGGGGCGGGATATGGCTACACCTTC
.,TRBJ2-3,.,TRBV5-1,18,CASSSLAVRSSYTDTQYF,TGCGCCAGCAGCTCGCTGGCCGTCAGATCCTCTTACACAGATACGCAGTATTTT
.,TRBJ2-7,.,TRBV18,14,CASSPLLGSYEQYF,TGTGCCAGCTCACCACTCCTCGGGTCCTACGAGCAGTACTTC
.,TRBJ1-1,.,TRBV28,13,CASSFGMNTEAFF,TGTGCCAGCAGTTTCGGTATGAACACTGAAGCTTTCTTT
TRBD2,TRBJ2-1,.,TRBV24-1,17,CATSDPTYSGGADEQFF,TGTGCCACCAGTGATCCGACCTATAGCGGGGGGGCCGATGAGCAGTTCTTC
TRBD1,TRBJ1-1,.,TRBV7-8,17,CASTKTRGQIVNTEAFF,TGTGCCAGCACCAAGACAAGGGGACAGATAGTAAACACTGAAGCTTTCTTT
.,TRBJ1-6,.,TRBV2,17,CASSEGGQGNNNSPLHF,TGTGCCAGCAGTGAAGGGGGTCAGGGTAATAATAATTCACCCCTCCACTTT
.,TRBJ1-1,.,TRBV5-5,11,CASSVNTEAFF,TGTGCCAGCAGCGTGAACACTGAAGCTTTCTTT
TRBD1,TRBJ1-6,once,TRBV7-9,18,CASSFDFYRGTYNSPLHF,TGTGCCAGCAGCTTTGACTTTTACAGGGGGACCTATAATTCACCCCTCCACTTT
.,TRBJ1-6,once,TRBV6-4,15,CASSDEGSYNSPLHF,TGTGCCAGCAGTGACGAGGGCTCCTATAATTCACCCCTCCACTTT
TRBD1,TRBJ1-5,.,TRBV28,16,CASSLGQQGAAQPQHF,TGTGCCAGCAGTTTAGGACAACAGGGGGCTGCTCAGCCCCAGCATTTT
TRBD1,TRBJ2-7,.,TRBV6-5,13,CASRRRQGGEQYF,TGTGCCAGCAGGCGACGACAGGGGGGAGAGCAGTACTTC
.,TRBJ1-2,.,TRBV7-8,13,CASTPRASYGYTF,TGTGCCAGCACTCCAAGGGCGTCCTATGGCTACACCTTC
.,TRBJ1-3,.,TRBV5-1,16,CASSLAGGAFGNTIYF,TGCGCCAGCAGCTTGGCCGGGGGGGCATTTGGAAACACCATATATTTT
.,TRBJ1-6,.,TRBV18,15,CASSPQGVRNSPLHF,TGTGCCAGCTCACCACAGGGGGTGAGAAATTCACCCCTCCACTTT
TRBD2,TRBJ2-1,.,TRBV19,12,CASRPLAGGQFF,TGTGCCAGTAGACCTCTAGCGGGGGGGCAGTTCTTC
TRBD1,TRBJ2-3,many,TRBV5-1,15,CASGTDRGPTDTQYF,TGCGCCAGTGGAACGGACAGGGGCCCCACAGATACGCAGTATTTT
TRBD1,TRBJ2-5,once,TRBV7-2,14,CASSIQGGGETQYF,TGTGCCAGCAGCATACAGGGGGGTGGGGAGACCCAGTACTTC